Listed below are T cell receptor beta chains from one sample, sequenced in a study of blood T cell repertoires in COVID-19. Some clones are missing from TCRdb's copy, which holds only in-frame ones; the method was immunoSEQ multiplex PCR. The sample includes nearly 350,000 clones, roughly 89% of them seen just once. Sequencing was done on a sample of peripheral blood. These receptors were obtained from a woman between 18 and 30 years old who had recovered from COVID-19. Both conserved end residues are part of each CDR3. Each record gives: D gene, J gene, V gene, CDR3 protein. A D gene is named only where the DNA matches it firmly.

. TRBJ2-3 TRBV5-6 CASTSEGGTDTQYF
TRBD2 TRBJ2-1 TRBV11-2 CASSLVASRAGGGNEQFF
. TRBJ1-2 TRBV18 CASSPPVRGFYGYTF
TRBD1 TRBJ1-1 TRBV12-3/TRBV12-4 CASTLQGRAFF
. TRBJ1-3 TRBV3-1/TRBV3-2 CASNRALGGASGNTIYF
. TRBJ2-1 TRBV6-2/TRBV6-3 CASSTTLGGGWNEQFF
. TRBJ2-1 TRBV2 CASRADRNNEQFF
. TRBJ2-5 TRBV5-1 CASSFRGLDYETQYF
TRBD1 TRBJ1-1 TRBV9 CASSNPGQGTGTEAFF
. TRBJ1-5 TRBV19 CASKEFGTSYQPQHF
. TRBJ2-1 TRBV7-9 CASSDSGGGYNEQFF
. TRBJ1-1 TRBV30 CAWNTGGHSEAFF
. TRBJ1-5 TRBV27 CASSYGRGQPQHF
TRBD1 TRBJ2-1 TRBV13 CASSLGDRGPDEQFF
. TRBJ1-6 TRBV30 CAWKQPGSPLHF
TRBD1 TRBJ1-1 TRBV4-3 CASSQAADRGQSRAFF
TRBD1 TRBJ2-1 TRBV3-1/TRBV3-2 CASSHGQGYNEQFF
. TRBJ2-5 TRBV5-6 CASSLTGAETQYF
TRBD1 TRBJ2-2 TRBV24-1 CATSEAGQVLAGTGELFF
. TRBJ2-5 TRBV5-4 CASSLGGPAKETQYF
. TRBJ1-5 TRBV19 CASSRPGQGGGQPQHF
TRBD1 TRBJ2-3 TRBV13 CASSPDRGSTDTQYF
TRBD1 TRBJ1-2 TRBV24-1 CATSDRPGTGFGYGYTF
TRBD1 TRBJ2-4 TRBV19 CASSTTGTENIQYF
. TRBJ1-2 TRBV4-3 CASSQDPGLRYGYTF
TRBD1 TRBJ1-2 TRBV7-9 CASSSWPGGRGYTF
TRBD1 TRBJ1-3 TRBV19 CASSMGTGPPGNTIYF
TRBD2 TRBJ2-3 TRBV29-1 CSAGTSGRTDTQYF
TRBD1 TRBJ1-1 TRBV4-1 CASSQRTGNTEAFF
. TRBJ2-3 TRBV30 CAWVRGGTDTQYF
TRBD1 TRBJ1-6 TRBV5-1 CASSSLQGNNSPLHF
. TRBJ1-5 TRBV6-2/TRBV6-3 CASSPGRAVDSNQPQHF
TRBD2 TRBJ2-3 TRBV2 CASRFRGLAGVDTQYF
. TRBJ1-6 TRBV6-4 CASRPGQGNSPLHF
TRBD1 TRBJ1-2 TRBV28 CASNGQGQGTNYGYTF
. TRBJ1-2 TRBV5-1 CASSPGVNYGYTF
. TRBJ2-2 TRBV18 CASSPSLKLVPGELFF
. TRBJ1-5 TRBV29-1 CRVGGVGGGNQPQHF
. TRBJ2-5 TRBV11-2 CASSSISGFGTQYF
TRBD1 TRBJ1-2 TRBV30 CAWSPDRGPNYGYTF
. TRBJ2-2 TRBV9 CASSVTSGANTGELFF
TRBD1 TRBJ1-1 TRBV7-8 CASSPNRQGLILNTEAFF